These 4 T cell receptor beta chains share one sample of origin, sequenced in a study of T cell repertoires in cytomegalovirus infection. TCRdb reanalysed the reads using MiXCR and keeps one entry per CDR3 protein. The sample lists approximately 150,000 distinct CDR3 sequences; 5.5% to 8% were seen once. Sequenced input: PBMCs. These receptors all stem from a human donor in good health (CMV status not recorded). Some clones in this sample may be carry-over from other donors' samples.

This clonotype was seen repeatedly, ten times or more. J is TRBJ2-1 and V is TRBV18, with 8 bases fitting TRBD1. This CDR3 comprises 14 residues. The junction had 0 bases not matched to a gene; V was cut back by 3 bases and J by 2 bases. The V gene's germline CDR1 is KGHSH and CDR2 LQKENI. For the CDR3, the DNA is TGTGCCAGCTCACCGACAGGGGCCTACAATGAGCAGTTCTTC. Translation: CASSPTGAYNEQFF.

This clonotype has a handful of counts. The chain combines TRBV29-1 with TRBJ2-3; a possible D gene is TRBD2 (5 bases). This CDR3 is built from 13 residues. Germline values: CDR1 SQVTM, CDR2 ANQGSEA. V was shortened by 7 bases and J by 2 bases, with 13 bases between the two germline ends. CDR3 in amino acids: CSARSSDTDTQYF. The CDR3 DNA is TGCAGCGCCCGTAGTAGCGACACAGATACGCAGTATTTT.

This clonotype was picked up many times. This rearrangement joins TRBV5-4 to TRBJ2-1; 9 bases line up with TRBD2. The CDR3 totals 17 residues. CDR1 and CDR2 from the germline V gene are SGHNT and YYREEE (reference sequence). The V segment lost 4 bases and the J segment 10 bases; nucleotides outside the gene matches: 18. As DNA, the CDR3 is TGTGCCAGCAGCCCGGTCGGTGTGAGCGGGGGGCTCGGAGAGCAGTTCTTC. This translates into CASSPVGVSGGLGEQFF.

There are many counts of this clonotype. The CDR3 nucleotides read TGTGCCAGCAGGGGGACGGGGAACACCGGGGAGCTGTTTTTT. Its protein is CASRGTGNTGELFF. The J gene is TRBJ2-2, the V gene TRBV2; D could derive from TRBD1 or TRBD2 (5 bases each). The CDR3 loop spans 14 amino acids. Germline lookup yields CDR1 SNHLY and CDR2 FYNNEI. V lost 6 bases and J lost 1, with 9 bases in between. The entire variable domain, with the rest obtained from reference TRBV2 and TRBJ2-2, is as follows: EPEVTQTPSHQVTQMGQEVILRCVPISNHLYFYWYRQILGQKVEFLVSFYNNEISEKSEIFDDQFSVERPDGSNFTLKIRSTKLEDSAMYFCASRGTGNTGELFFGEGSRLTVL.